The T cell receptor (beta chain) under discussion was sequenced for a study of cytomegalovirus exposure and HLA in healthy donors. Method: immunoSEQ multiplex PCR; TCRdb's copy keeps in-frame clones and lacks some. The top ten clones hold over 2% of a sample with tens of thousands of clones, over 85% of them seen once. CDR3 length: 14 residues. V was cut by 7 bases and J by 2 bases, with 15 bases left in between. Germline lookup yields CDR1 MNHNS and CDR2 SASEGT. The sequenced sample was PBMCs. This receptor was taken from a woman aged 18-30 years in good health and CMV-seronegative. V gene TRBV6-1 combines with J gene TRBJ2-7; D not resolved. The CDR3 DNA sequence: TGTGCCAGCATTCATATGGGCAAAACCTACGAGCAGTACTTC. This gives the protein CASIHMGKTYEQYF.